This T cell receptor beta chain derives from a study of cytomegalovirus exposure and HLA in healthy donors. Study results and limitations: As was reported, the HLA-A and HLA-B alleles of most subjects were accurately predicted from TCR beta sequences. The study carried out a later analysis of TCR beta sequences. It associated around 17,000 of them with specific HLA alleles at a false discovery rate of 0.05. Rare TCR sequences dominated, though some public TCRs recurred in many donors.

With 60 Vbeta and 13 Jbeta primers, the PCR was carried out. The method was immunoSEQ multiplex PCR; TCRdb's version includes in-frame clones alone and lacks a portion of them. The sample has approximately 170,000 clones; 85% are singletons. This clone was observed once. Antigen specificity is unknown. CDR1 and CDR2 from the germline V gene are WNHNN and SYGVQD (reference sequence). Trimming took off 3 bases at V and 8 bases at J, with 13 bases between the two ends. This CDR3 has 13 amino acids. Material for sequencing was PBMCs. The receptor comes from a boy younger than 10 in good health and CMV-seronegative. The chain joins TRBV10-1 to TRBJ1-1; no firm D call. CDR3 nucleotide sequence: TGCGCCAGCAGTGATTTGTTGGGCAGGGAAGCTTTCTTT. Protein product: CASSDLLGREAFF.